This T cell receptor beta chain was sequenced for a study of blood T cell repertoires in COVID-19. Study overall: Acute and convalescent COVID-19 samples came from the United States, Italy and Spain. T cells, B-cell-depleted T cells, or PBMCs provided the cDNA or gDNA that served as material.

The ends were cut back, 4 bases at V and 5 bases at J, with 14 bases in the middle. Germline V gene data show CDR1 as LGHNA and CDR2 as YNFKEQ. CDR3 length: 14 residues. During active infection, Seattle patients enrolled and were then monitored through disease. Only a few counts were recorded for this clone. How the authors handled the data: Amplification of reference gene primers provided the estimated nucleated cell counts. Sequencing used immunoSEQ multiplex PCR; TCRdb keeps in-frame clones, though not all of them. The DNA gave D and trimming, while V, J and clone size come from that table. The table has approximately 140,000 clones, approximately 90% seen once.

The sequencing sample was made of peripheral blood. The receptor was derived from a man younger than 30 with COVID-19, enrolled during active disease. The V gene is TRBV4-2, the J gene TRBJ1-2; D is perhaps TRBD1 (6 bases). CDR3 loop: CASSPTDRSYGYTF. CDR3 nucleotide sequence: TGTGCCAGCAGCCCGACGGACAGATCTTATGGCTACACCTTC.